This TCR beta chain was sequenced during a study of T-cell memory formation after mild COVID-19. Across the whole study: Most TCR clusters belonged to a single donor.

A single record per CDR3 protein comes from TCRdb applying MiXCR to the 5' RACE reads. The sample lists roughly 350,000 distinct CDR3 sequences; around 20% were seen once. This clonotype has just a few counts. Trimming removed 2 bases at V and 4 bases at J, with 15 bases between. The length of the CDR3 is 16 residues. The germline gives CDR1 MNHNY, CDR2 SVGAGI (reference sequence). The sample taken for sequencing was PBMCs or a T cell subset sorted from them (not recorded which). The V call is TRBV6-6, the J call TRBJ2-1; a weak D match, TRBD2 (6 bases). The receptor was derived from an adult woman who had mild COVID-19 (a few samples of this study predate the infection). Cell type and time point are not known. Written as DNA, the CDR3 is TGTGCCAGCAGTTACATGACCGGGACTTATTACAATGAGCAGTTCTTC. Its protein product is CASSYMTGTYYNEQFF.